This entry concerns a single T cell receptor (beta chain). Clones were read by immunoSEQ multiplex PCR, and TCRdb kept only the in-frame ones, dropping some. The sample records 250,000 to 300,000 clones, less than 85% being singletons. The ends were cut back, 0 bases at V and 8 bases at J, with 13 bases in the middle. Germline CDR1 is MNHEY and CDR2 is SVGAGI. The CDR3 has 14 residues. The sample is drawn from a study of blood T cell repertoires in COVID-19. The clonotype originates from a woman aged 18-29 years with acute or convalescent COVID-19. Sequencing used peripheral blood. The chain joins TRBV6-5 to TRBJ1-2; the D is unclear. CDR3 sequence (DNA): TGTGCCAGCAGTTACTCGACGGGGATTAAGGGCTACACCTTC. It codes for CASSYSTGIKGYTF.